The T cell receptor (beta chain) under discussion was sequenced for a study of cytomegalovirus exposure and HLA in healthy donors. A word on this clone: The junction differs from germline at one of its ends, possibly a read error.

Looked up from germline, CDR1 is GTSNPN and CDR2 is SVGIG (reference sequence). The CDR3 is 11 residues long. The PCR contained 60 Vbeta and 13 Jbeta primers. The method was immunoSEQ multiplex PCR; TCRdb's version includes in-frame clones alone and lacks a portion of them. This repertoire shows 180,000 or so clones, about three quarters found once; its top ten account for less than 4.5%. The chain uses TRBV30 and TRBJ1-4; perhaps TRBD1 as D (5 bases). Sequencing was done on a sample of PBMCs. This receptor was obtained from a woman aged 55 to 70 in good health and CMV-seropositive. In DNA form, the CDR3 reads TGTGCCTGGAGTGTAGGGGAAGGCTTTACATTT. This codes for CAWSVGEGFTF.